These 22 T cell receptor beta chains share one sample of origin, sequenced in a study of blood T cell repertoires in COVID-19 (dated by TCRdb to the early 2020s). Libraries were constructed by the immunoSEQ multiplex PCR assay. Imported from immuneACCESS, the table was reduced by TCRdb to in-frame sequences with V and J called. These copies leave out some clones; in studies compared against another copy, an unresolved V gene accounts for under half, and the cause of the remainder is not known. Here the sample has 60,000 to 65,000 clones; about nine tenths occur a single time. The ten largest clones capture roughly 9.2% of the sample. Sequencing was performed on peripheral blood. The receptors shown here come from a woman older than 75 with active COVID-19.

This clone was detected only once. The chain uses TRBV4-2 and TRBJ2-1, with D perhaps TRBD1 (5 bases). V shed 1 base and J shed 6 bases, with 13 bases lying between them. Germline V gives CDR1 LGHNA, CDR2 YNFKEQ. The CDR3 totals 15 residues. CDR3 in DNA: TGTGCCAGCAGCCAAGGACAGAGCTCTTCCAATGAGCAGTTCTTC. Its translation: CASSQGQSSSNEQFF.

The rearrangement uses TRBV5-4 and TRBJ2-1; weak D call: TRBD2 (5 bases). Germline V gives CDR1 SGHNT, CDR2 YYREEE (reference sequence). The CDR3 contains 15 residues. The ends were cut back, 0 bases at V and 0 bases at J, with 7 bases in the middle. In DNA form, the CDR3 reads TGTGCCAGCAGCTTGGCGGGAAGCTCCTACAATGAGCAGTTCTTC. Its translation: CASSLAGSSYNEQFF.

In this sample, this clone turned up once. This sequence joins TRBV10-2 and TRBJ2-1; perhaps TRBD1 as D (6 bases). CDR1 and CDR2 (germline): WSHSY, SAAADI. V gave up 6 bases and J gave up 4 bases, with 16 bases separating them. The CDR3 contains 15 residues. CDR3 DNA sequence: TGCGCCAGCAGACGTCAGACAGGTACTTACAATGAGCAGTTCTTC. Translating it yields CASRRQTGTYNEQFF.

This clone was observed a handful of times. The chain combines TRBV2 with TRBJ1-4, with 8 positions matching TRBD1. This CDR3 comprises 14 residues. The V segment lost 6 bases and the J segment 8 bases; nucleotides outside the gene matches: 8. Per germline, CDR1 SNHLY and CDR2 FYNNEI. The CDR3 DNA is TGTGCCAGCAGCCTCGGACAGGGAAGGGAAAAACTGTTTTTT. Translation: CASSLGQGREKLFF.

This chain joins TRBV10-3 and TRBJ2-1, with TRBD2 matching over 9 bases. Trimming at V came to 8 bases and at J to 7 bases, leaving 15 bases not matched to a gene. Germline CDR1 reads ENHRY; CDR2 reads SYGVKD. The CDR3 contains 16 residues. CDR3 sequence (DNA): TGTGCCATCGCCGACCCGGGTAGCGGGAGTTTGAATGAGCAGTTCTTC. Translated, it gives CAIADPGSGSLNEQFF.

The chain recombines TRBV6-5 with TRBJ2-5, with D perhaps matching TRBD1 (5 bases). Germline values: CDR1 MNHEY, CDR2 SVGAGI. This CDR3 has 15 amino acids. Deletions cut 0 bases from V and 3 bases from J, with 11 bases between. CDR3 protein: CASSYSSQGEETQYF. The CDR3 DNA follows: TGTGCCAGCAGTTACTCGAGCCAGGGCGAAGAGACCCAGTACTTC.

This chain connects TRBV28 to TRBJ2-2, with D possibly TRBD1 on 6 matching bases. Between the trimmed V and J ends, which lost 5 bases and 5 bases, there was a span of 15 bases. This CDR3 is 15 amino acids long. The germline CDR1 and CDR2 sequences are MDHEN and SYDVKM. Written as DNA, the CDR3 is TGTGCCAGCAGTCTGAACAGGGAACAGACCGGGGAGCTGTTTTTT. Its protein is CASSLNREQTGELFF.

The V call is TRBV5-4, the J call TRBJ2-2, with TRBD2 matching 10 bases. CDR1 and CDR2 from the germline V gene are SGHNT and YYREEE (reference sequence). The V and J ends lost 4 bases and 1 base, in that order; junction bases with no gene match: 4. There are 16 residues in the CDR3. CDR3 sequence (DNA): TGTGCCAGCAGCGCCCAGCGGGGGGGGAACACCGGGGAGCTGTTTTTT. This gives the protein CASSAQRGGNTGELFF.

V and J are TRBV29-1 and TRBJ2-1, with 8 positions matching TRBD2. This CDR3 contains 15 residues. Germline lookup yields CDR1 SQVTM and CDR2 ANQGSEA. V shed 0 bases, J shed 9 bases, and the junction held 10 bases outside the gene matches. The CDR3 loop reads CSVEEKTGGHSEQFF. The CDR3 DNA reads TGCAGCGTTGAAGAGAAGACGGGGGGGCATAGTGAGCAGTTCTTC.

The J gene is TRBJ2-7, the V gene TRBV24-1; D is perhaps TRBD1 (5 bases). V lost 3 bases to trimming and J lost 4 bases, with 9 bases between them. The CDR3 loop spans 13 amino acids. The V gene's germline CDR1 is KGHDR and CDR2 SFDVKD. This CDR3 is CATSDPGKYEQYV. The DNA for the CDR3 is TGTGCCACCAGTGATCCAGGGAAGTACGAGCAGTACGTC.

The V and J genes are TRBV28 and TRBJ1-1, with a tentative D call TRBD1 (5 bases). V was shortened by 2 bases and J by 1 base, with 17 bases between the two germline ends. Germline V CDR1 and CDR2: MDHEN, SYDVKM. There are 17 residues in the CDR3. The CDR3 protein is CASSLPLGAGPNTEAFF. The CDR3 DNA sequence: TGTGCCAGCAGTTTACCCCTTGGGGCAGGCCCGAACACTGAAGCTTTCTTT.

The chain uses TRBV7-9 and TRBJ1-1, with D hard to call. Germline loops: CDR1 SEHNR, CDR2 FQNEAQ (reference sequence). V lost 5 bases, J lost 4 bases, and 8 bases lay in between. CDR3 length: 12 residues. The CDR3 protein is CASSLRGTEAFF. In DNA, the CDR3 is TGTGCCAGCAGCCTCCGAGGCACTGAAGCTTTCTTT.

The chain combines TRBV18 with TRBJ2-2, with D possibly being TRBD1 (5 bases). Trimming took 2 bases from V and 0 from J, leaving 13 bases between them. Per germline, CDR1 KGHSH and CDR2 LQKENI. CDR3 length: 17 residues. In DNA form, the CDR3 reads TGTGCCAGCTCACCAGGCAGGGAAACGACGAACACCGGGGAGCTGTTTTTT. This translates into CASSPGRETTNTGELFF.

The CDR3 sequence is CASSPPSLAGADTQYF. DNA for the CDR3: TGCGCCAGCAGCCCTCCAAGTCTAGCGGGAGCAGATACGCAGTATTTT. This chain links TRBV5-1 with TRBJ2-3; 10 positions agree with TRBD2. Germline V gives CDR1 SGHRS, CDR2 YFSETQ. V lost 4 bases to trimming and J lost 4 bases; unmatched junction nucleotides: 9. There are 16 residues in the CDR3.

The chain has TRBV5-1 and TRBJ1-1, with 8 nucleotides matching TRBD1. The ends lost 2 bases at V and 5 bases at J; junction bases unmatched: 2. This CDR3 is built from 13 residues. CDR1 and CDR2 (germline): SGHRS, YFSETQ. The chain's CDR3 is CASSLRTGTEAFF. The DNA for the CDR3 is TGCGCCAGCAGCTTAAGGACAGGGACTGAAGCTTTCTTT.

As to this clone: A read error may produce the germline difference seen at one junction end. CDR3 sequence (DNA): TGTGCCAGCAGTGAAATTGGGAACAGGGGGCTCCTCTTC. This sequence encodes CASSEIGNRGLLF. The gene calls are TRBV6-1 and TRBJ2-1, with 9 nucleotides matching TRBD1. Germline assignment: CDR1 MNHNS and CDR2 SASEGT. The CDR3 sequence is 13 residues long.

The V and J genes are TRBV4-1 and TRBJ2-3; a weak D match, TRBD2 (5 bases). The germline V gene encodes CDR1 MGHRA and CDR2 YSYEKL. The V end was cut by 4 bases, the J end by 5 bases, with 16 bases between. This CDR3 contains 15 residues. CDR3 sequence (DNA): TGCGCCAGCAGCCCTTTCCACCGGGGTGGAGATACGCAGTATTTT. Amino acid sequence: CASSPFHRGGDTQYF.

This clone came up once. V and J are TRBV6-5 and TRBJ2-7; TRBD1 might be the D (5 bases). The CDR3 contains 13 residues. Germline CDR1 and CDR2: MNHEY and SVGAGI. V was shortened by 4 bases and J by 2 bases, with 9 bases between the two germline ends. CDR3 in DNA: TGTGCCAGCAGTTTTGGGGCCACCTACGAGCAGTACTTC. This translates into CASSFGATYEQYF.

This chain uses TRBV28 with TRBJ1-1; 7 bases are shared with TRBD1. V lost 6 bases and J lost 1; bases outside the gene matches: 11. Per the germline V gene, CDR1 is MDHEN and CDR2 is SYDVKM. The CDR3 totals 16 residues. CDR3 DNA sequence: TGTGCCAGCAGCCGGGGACAGACCCTCCAGAACACTGAAGCTTTCTTT. Translating gives CASSRGQTLQNTEAFF.

Here the CDR3 reads CASSFTGVRRAFF. The CDR3 nucleotides read TGTGCCAGCAGCTTTACAGGGGTCAGGAGGGCTTTCTTT. The chain couples TRBV7-2 to TRBJ1-1; 7 nucleotides align to TRBD1. CDR3 length: 13 amino acids. The germline gives CDR1 SGHTA, CDR2 FQGNSA. Trimming at V came to 3 bases and at J to 11 bases, leaving 9 bases not matched to a gene.

The V gene is TRBV4-1, the J gene TRBJ2-2, with D uncertain. CDR3 length: 14 amino acids. V lost 0 bases to trimming and J lost 5 bases, with 7 bases between them. Germline assignment: CDR1 MGHRA and CDR2 YSYEKL. In nucleotides, the CDR3 is TGCGCCAGCAGCCAAGATGTAGATACCGGGGAGCTGTTTTTT. Its translation: CASSQDVDTGELFF.

This clone showed up just once. This chain uses TRBV5-6 with TRBJ2-7; a possible D gene is TRBD2 (5 bases). The germline V and J ends were trimmed by 0 bases and 2 bases, with 9 bases remaining between them. The CDR3 runs 14 residues. Germline V gene lookup returns CDR1 SGHDT and CDR2 YYEEEE. The CDR3: CASSLGGDTYEQYF. CDR3 nucleotide sequence: TGTGCCAGCAGCTTGGGGGGAGATACCTACGAGCAGTACTTC.